This entry lists 6 T cell receptor beta chains sequenced from one sample in a study of regulatory T cells in long-lasting Graves disease (dated by TCRdb to the early 2020s). The method was multiplex PCR. The instrument was an Illumina HiSeq 4000. CDR3 regions were amplified by Arm-PCR with iRepertoire HTBI primers to construct TCR beta libraries. Clones were called with MiXCR by TCRdb after fastp trimmed the public reads at Q25, and only in-frame beta chains were retained. Rows with one shared CDR3 protein collapse into an entry with the most common genes and DNA. This sample lists almost 350,000 distinct CDR3 sequences; around 20% were detected once. The ten largest clones capture 29% of the sample. The time point tag for this specimen amounts to: persistent/refractory GD, antithyroid drugs over 5 years with positive TRAb. RNA was extracted from PBMCs in TRIzol for both TCR sequencing and RNA sequencing.

Material: peripheral blood mononuclear cells (PBMCs), obtained when the disease was refractory, from a patient treated with antithyroid drugs. The receptors were gathered from a female donor with Graves disease.

This clonotype was counted a few times. The gene calls are TRBV11-2 and TRBJ1-1, with 10 bases lining up with TRBD1. The trim removed 8 bases at V and 1 base at J, leaving 10 bases unmatched. The CDR3 is made up of 16 amino acids. The V gene's germline CDR1 is SGHAT and CDR2 FQNNGV. In nucleotides, the CDR3 is TGTGCCAGCGCGGGACAGGGGTTCCGTAGGAACACTGAAGCTTTCTTT. Translation gives CASAGQGFRRNTEAFF.

This clonotype was picked up a small number of times. The chain couples TRBV6-4 to TRBJ2-2; the match to TRBD1 covers 10 bases. This CDR3 has 18 amino acids. With V trimmed by 5 bases and J by 6 bases, 15 bases remained unmatched. CDR1 and CDR2 from the germline V gene are MRHNA and SNTAGT. This chain's CDR3 is CASSYFGQGEIVAGELFF. DNA for the CDR3: TGTGCCAGCAGTTACTTTGGACAGGGGGAAATAGTAGCCGGGGAGCTGTTTTTT.

J is TRBJ2-1 and V is TRBV27; TRBD1 matches at 7 bases. The CDR3 has 19 amino acids. V dropped 7 bases and J dropped 1; count of bases not matched to a gene: 19. Per germline, CDR1 MNHEY and CDR2 SMNVEV (reference sequence). Here the CDR3 DNA reads TGTGCCAGCAAAGCACAGGGGCCTAAGCAGGGGTTTTCCTACAATGAGCAGTTCTTC. Its protein is CASKAQGPKQGFSYNEQFF.

At least ten counts were recorded for this clonotype. The chain carries TRBV6-5 and TRBJ2-6; 9 nucleotides agree with TRBD1. The CDR3 covers 18 residues. Germline CDR1 is MNHEY and CDR2 is SVGAGI. The J segment lost 3 bases and the V segment lost 2 bases, leaving 8 bases of the junction unmatched. The CDR3 sequence: CASSYVGTGYHGANVLTF. In DNA form, the CDR3 reads TGTGCCAGCAGTTACGTAGGGACAGGGTATCATGGGGCCAACGTCCTGACTTTC.

A note on this clonotype: Compared with germline, one end of the junction differs, possibly owing to a read error. The gene calls are TRBV11-3 and TRBJ1-1; D is unclear. Germline values: CDR1 SGHNT, CDR2 YENEEA. CDR3 length: 13 residues. The CDR3, as DNA: TGTGCCAGCAGCTTAACGGGTGTCACTGACGCTTTCTTT. Its translation is CASSLTGVTDAFF.

This clonotype appeared a few times. The V call is TRBV5-1, the J call TRBJ2-5; D might be TRBD1 or TRBD2, each matching 5 bases. The CDR3 spans 16 residues. Germline V CDR1 and CDR2: SGHRS, YFSETQ. Trimming pared 1 base from V and 2 bases from J, leaving 15 bases between. CDR3 nucleotide sequence: TGCGCCAGCAGCTTGTTGCCGCAGGGACGTCAAGAGACCCAGTACTTC. This codes for CASSLLPQGRQETQYF.